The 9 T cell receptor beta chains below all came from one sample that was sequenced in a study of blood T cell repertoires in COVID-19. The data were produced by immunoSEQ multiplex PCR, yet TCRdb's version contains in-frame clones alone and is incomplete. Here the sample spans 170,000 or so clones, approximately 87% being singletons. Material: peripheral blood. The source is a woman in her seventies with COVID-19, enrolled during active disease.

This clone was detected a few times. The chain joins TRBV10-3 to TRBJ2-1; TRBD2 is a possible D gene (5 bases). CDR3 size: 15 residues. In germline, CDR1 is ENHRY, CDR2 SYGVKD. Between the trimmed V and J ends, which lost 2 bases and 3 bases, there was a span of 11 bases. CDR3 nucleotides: TGTGCCATCAGTGAGCCTGGACGGGACTACAATGAGCAGTTCTTC. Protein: CAISEPGRDYNEQFF.

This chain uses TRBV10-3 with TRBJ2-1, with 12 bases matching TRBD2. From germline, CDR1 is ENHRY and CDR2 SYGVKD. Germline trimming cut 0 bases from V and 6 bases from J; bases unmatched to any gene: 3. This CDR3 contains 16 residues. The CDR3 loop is CAISESTGLAGNEQFF. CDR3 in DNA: TGTGCCATCAGTGAGTCGACGGGACTAGCGGGCAATGAGCAGTTCTTC.

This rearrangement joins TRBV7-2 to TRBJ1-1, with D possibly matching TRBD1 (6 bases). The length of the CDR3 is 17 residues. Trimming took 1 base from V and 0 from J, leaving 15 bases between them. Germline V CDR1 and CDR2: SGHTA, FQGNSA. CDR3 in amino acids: CASSLEGQRNLNTEAFF. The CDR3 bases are TGTGCCAGCAGCTTAGAAGGACAGCGTAACTTGAACACTGAAGCTTTCTTT.

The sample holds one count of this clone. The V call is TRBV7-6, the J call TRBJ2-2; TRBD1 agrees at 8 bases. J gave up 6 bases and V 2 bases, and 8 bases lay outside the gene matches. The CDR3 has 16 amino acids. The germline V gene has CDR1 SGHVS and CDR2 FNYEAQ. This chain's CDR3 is CASSLYYTGGSGELFF. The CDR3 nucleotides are TGTGCCAGCAGCTTATATTACACAGGGGGTTCCGGGGAGCTGTTTTTT.

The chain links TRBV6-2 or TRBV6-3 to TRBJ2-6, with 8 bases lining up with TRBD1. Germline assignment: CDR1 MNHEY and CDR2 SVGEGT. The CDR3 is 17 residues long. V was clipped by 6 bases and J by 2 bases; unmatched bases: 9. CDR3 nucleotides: TGTGCCAGCAGCCGACAGGGGTTTAATGCTGGGGCCAACGTCCTGACTTTC. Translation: CASSRQGFNAGANVLTF.

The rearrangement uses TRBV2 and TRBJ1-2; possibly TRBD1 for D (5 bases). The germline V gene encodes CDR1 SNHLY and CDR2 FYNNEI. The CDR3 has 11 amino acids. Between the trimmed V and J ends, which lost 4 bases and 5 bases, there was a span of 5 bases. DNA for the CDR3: TGTGCCAGCAGTGCAGGGTATGGCTACACCTTC. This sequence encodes CASSAGYGYTF.

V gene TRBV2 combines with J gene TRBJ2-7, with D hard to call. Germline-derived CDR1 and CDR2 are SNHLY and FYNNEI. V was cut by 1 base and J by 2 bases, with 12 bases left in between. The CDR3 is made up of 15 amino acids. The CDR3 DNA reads TGTGCCAGCAGTGAAGGCAGGCTAATGCCCTACGAGCAGTACTTC. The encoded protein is CASSEGRLMPYEQYF.

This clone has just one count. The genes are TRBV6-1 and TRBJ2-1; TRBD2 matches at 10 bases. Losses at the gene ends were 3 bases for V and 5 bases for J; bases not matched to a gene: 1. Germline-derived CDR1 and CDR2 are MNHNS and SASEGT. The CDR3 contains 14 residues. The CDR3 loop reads CASSDTSGNNEQFF. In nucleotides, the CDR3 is TGTGCCAGCAGTGATACTAGCGGGAACAATGAGCAGTTCTTC.

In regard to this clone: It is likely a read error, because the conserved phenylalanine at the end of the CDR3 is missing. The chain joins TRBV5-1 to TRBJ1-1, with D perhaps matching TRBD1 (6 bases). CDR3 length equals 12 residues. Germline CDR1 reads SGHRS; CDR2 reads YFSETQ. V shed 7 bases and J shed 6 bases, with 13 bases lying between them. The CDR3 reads CASSRDTSEAFS. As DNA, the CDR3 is TGCGCCAGCTCCCGGGACACGTCTGAAGCTTTCTCT.